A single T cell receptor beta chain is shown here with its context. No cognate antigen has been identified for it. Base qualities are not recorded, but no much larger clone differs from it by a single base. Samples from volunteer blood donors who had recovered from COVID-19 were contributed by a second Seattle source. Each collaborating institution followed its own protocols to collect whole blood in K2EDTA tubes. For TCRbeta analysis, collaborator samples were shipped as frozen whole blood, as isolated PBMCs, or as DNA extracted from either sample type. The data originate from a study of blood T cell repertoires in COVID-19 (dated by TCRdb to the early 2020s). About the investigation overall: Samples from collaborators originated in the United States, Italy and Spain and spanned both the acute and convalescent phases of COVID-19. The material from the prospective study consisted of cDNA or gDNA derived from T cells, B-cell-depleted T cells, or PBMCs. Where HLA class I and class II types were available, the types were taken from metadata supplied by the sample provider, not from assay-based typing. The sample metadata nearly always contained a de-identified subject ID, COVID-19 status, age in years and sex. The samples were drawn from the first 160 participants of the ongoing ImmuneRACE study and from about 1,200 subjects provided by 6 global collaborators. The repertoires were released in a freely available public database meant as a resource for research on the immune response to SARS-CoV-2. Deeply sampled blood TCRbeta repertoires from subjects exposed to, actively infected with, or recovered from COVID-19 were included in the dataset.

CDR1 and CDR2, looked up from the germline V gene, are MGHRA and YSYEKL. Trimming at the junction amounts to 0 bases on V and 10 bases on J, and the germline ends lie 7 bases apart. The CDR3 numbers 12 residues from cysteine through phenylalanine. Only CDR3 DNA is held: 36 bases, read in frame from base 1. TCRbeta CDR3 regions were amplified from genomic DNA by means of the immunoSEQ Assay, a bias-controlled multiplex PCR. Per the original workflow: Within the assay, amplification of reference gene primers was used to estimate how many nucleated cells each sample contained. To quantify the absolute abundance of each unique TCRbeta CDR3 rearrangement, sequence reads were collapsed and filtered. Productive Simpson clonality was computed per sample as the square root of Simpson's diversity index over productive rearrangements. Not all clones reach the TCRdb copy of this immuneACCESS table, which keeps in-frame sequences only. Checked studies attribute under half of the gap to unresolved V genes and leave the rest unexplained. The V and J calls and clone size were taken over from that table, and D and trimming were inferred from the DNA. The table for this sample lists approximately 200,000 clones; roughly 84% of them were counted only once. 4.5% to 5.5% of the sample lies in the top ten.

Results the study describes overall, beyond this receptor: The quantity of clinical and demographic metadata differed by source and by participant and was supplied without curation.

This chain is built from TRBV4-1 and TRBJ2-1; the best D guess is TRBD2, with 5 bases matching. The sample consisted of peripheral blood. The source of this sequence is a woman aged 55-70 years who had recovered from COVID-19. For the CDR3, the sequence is CASSQDGGEQFF. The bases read TGCGCCAGCAGCCAAGATGGCGGGGAGCAGTTCTTC.